The rows below give T cell receptor beta chains drawn from one sample of a study of T-cell memory formation after mild COVID-19. TCRdb called the 5' RACE reads again in MiXCR, with one record for every CDR3 protein. The sample has around 200,000 distinct CDR3 sequences, around 18% seen once. Material for sequencing was PBMCs or a T cell subset sorted from them (not recorded which). These receptors all stem from a man in his late teens or twenties who had mild COVID-19 (a few samples of this study predate the infection). Cell type and time point are not known. Both conserved end residues are part of each CDR3. A D gene is named only where the DNA matches it firmly. Not all rows give a size; the values are once, few, many and, for expanded clones, a class.

CASSLGGSGFGYGYTF,TGCGCCAGCAGCTTGGGCGGGTCGGGGTTCGGCTATGGCTACACCTTC,16,-,TRBJ1-2,TRBV5-1,few
CASSYSGLQGARKEAFF,TGTGCCAGCAGTTACTCGGGTTTACAGGGGGCGCGAAAGGAAGCTTTCTTT,17,TRBD1,TRBJ1-1,TRBV6-2/TRBV6-3,few
CSARPWGGQDYNEQFF,TGCAGTGCTCGCCCCTGGGGGGGCCAGGACTACAATGAGCAGTTCTTC,16,-,TRBJ2-1,TRBV20-1,-
CASRLTFGNNSPLHF,TGTGCCAGCAGACTTACCTTCGGGAATAATTCACCCCTCCACTTT,15,-,TRBJ1-6,TRBV27,few
CASSSADGETQYF,TGTGCCAGCAGTTCAGCGGACGGTGAGACCCAGTACTTC,13,-,TRBJ2-5,TRBV12-3/TRBV12-4,many
CASSPGSSADTQYF,TGTGCCAGCAGCCCAGGAAGTTCCGCAGATACGCAGTATTTT,14,-,TRBJ2-3,TRBV7-3,few
CASKTGQGYNEQFF,TGTGCCAGCAAGACCGGACAGGGCTACAATGAGCAGTTCTTC,14,TRBD1,TRBJ2-1,TRBV12-3/TRBV12-4,few
CASSAWDLWSLHF,TGTGCCAGCAGCGCATGGGACCTTTGGTCCCTCCACTTT,13,-,TRBJ1-6,TRBV7-2,few
CASSQSRGNYQETQYF,TGTGCCAGCAGTCAAAGCAGGGGGAACTACCAAGAGACCCAGTACTTC,16,TRBD1,TRBJ2-5,TRBV7-2,-
CATSRDGGNGSPLHF,TGTGCCACCAGCAGAGATGGAGGGAATGGTTCACCCCTCCACTTT,15,-,TRBJ1-6,TRBV15,few
CASRDRVVQPQHF,TGTGCCAGCCGGGACAGGGTAGTTCAGCCCCAGCATTTT,13,TRBD1,TRBJ1-5,TRBV12-3/TRBV12-4,many
CASSYSSRTWETQYF,TGTGCCAGCAGCTATTCTAGTCGGACTTGGGAGACCCAGTACTTC,15,-,TRBJ2-5,TRBV7-2,few
CASSQSTGRGQPQHF,TGTGCCAGCAGCCAAAGTACAGGGCGAGGGCAGCCCCAGCATTTT,15,-,TRBJ1-5,TRBV12-3/TRBV12-4,-
CASSSRQGAQNTEAFF,TGTGCCAGCTCATCCCGACAGGGGGCACAGAACACTGAAGCTTTCTTT,16,TRBD1,TRBJ1-1,TRBV18,-
CSVVRDRDEQYF,TGCAGCGTGGTAAGAGACAGGGACGAGCAGTACTTC,12,TRBD1,TRBJ2-7,TRBV29-1,many
CASSLHDGSSYEQYF,TGCGCCAGCAGCTTGCACGACGGCAGCTCCTACGAGCAGTACTTC,15,-,TRBJ2-7,TRBV5-1,many
CASSPYQRGDGTGELFF,TGTGCCAGTAGTCCCTATCAGCGGGGGGACGGCACCGGGGAGCTGTTTTTT,17,TRBD2,TRBJ2-2,TRBV19,-
CASSRTGGAYGYTF,TGTGCCAGTAGTAGGACAGGGGGCGCATATGGCTACACCTTC,14,TRBD1,TRBJ1-2,TRBV19,-
CASSRYLPEEAKNIQYF,TGCGCCAGCAGCCGATACCTTCCCGAAGAAGCCAAAAACATTCAGTACTTC,17,-,TRBJ2-4,TRBV4-1,few
CASSLMSNQPQHF,TGTGCCAGCAGCTTGATGAGCAATCAGCCCCAGCATTTT,13,-,TRBJ1-5,TRBV5-5,many
CASSPAQGSPLHF,TGTGCCAGCAGCCCAGCACAAGGTTCACCCCTCCACTTT,13,-,TRBJ1-6,TRBV11-1,-
CASSEPGLPAPGYTF,TGTGCCAGCAGTGAACCAGGCCTCCCTGCTCCTGGCTACACCTTC,15,-,TRBJ1-2,TRBV2,-
CASSEGTRSYNEQFF,TGTGCCAGCAGTGAAGGGACTAGGAGTTACAATGAGCAGTTCTTC,15,TRBD2,TRBJ2-1,TRBV6-1,few
CASSYLSGGTPDTQYF,TGTGCCAGCAGCTACCTTAGCGGGGGGACCCCAGATACGCAGTATTTT,16,TRBD2,TRBJ2-3,TRBV7-2,few
CASRSSGVSYGYTF,TGTGCCAGCAGATCGAGCGGGGTTAGCTATGGCTACACCTTC,14,-,TRBJ1-2,TRBV6-5,-
CASSIRSLSGTEAFF,TGTGCCAGCAGCATTAGGTCCCTCAGTGGGACTGAAGCTTTCTTT,15,-,TRBJ1-1,TRBV7-9,-
CASSNSPGVYEQYF,TGTGCCAGCAGCAACAGTCCAGGGGTCTACGAGCAGTACTTC,14,-,TRBJ2-7,TRBV21-1,-
CSARGLAGGPEETQYF,TGCAGTGCTAGGGGACTAGCGGGGGGGCCGGAAGAGACCCAGTACTTC,16,TRBD2,TRBJ2-5,TRBV20-1,few
CAGPGREKIYGYTF,TGTGCCGGCCCGGGGAGGGAAAAGATCTATGGCTACACCTTC,14,-,TRBJ1-2,TRBV9,few
CASSWSDGTDTQYF,TGCGCCAGCAGCTGGAGTGATGGCACAGATACGCAGTATTTT,14,-,TRBJ2-3,TRBV5-1,few
CASSGQGGPDTQYF,TGCGCCAGCAGTGGGCAGGGGGGCCCAGATACGCAGTATTTT,14,-,TRBJ2-3,TRBV5-1,-
CASSQDVAASDTQYF,TGCGCCAGCAGCCAAGATGTGGCTGCCTCGGATACGCAGTATTTT,15,-,TRBJ2-3,TRBV4-3,many
CASSSTRPTQYF,TGTGCCAGCAGCTCTACCCGGCCAACCCAGTACTTC,12,-,TRBJ2-5,TRBV7-9,-
CASTPTGGHLGPYF,TGTGCCAGCACCCCGACAGGGGGCCACCTTGGCCCGTACTTC,14,TRBD1,TRBJ2-7,TRBV12-3/TRBV12-4,many
CASSYRAGSNSPLHF,TGTGCCAGCAGTTACCGCGCGGGAAGCAATTCACCCCTCCACTTT,15,-,TRBJ1-6,TRBV6-2/TRBV6-3,few
CASSMGWNEQFF,TGTGCCAGTAGTATGGGTTGGAATGAGCAGTTCTTC,12,-,TRBJ2-1,TRBV19,-
CASSLVDFGRAFF,TGTGCCAGCAGCCTGGTTGATTTTGGGAGGGCTTTCTTT,13,-,TRBJ1-1,TRBV7-9,few
CASSPDSRGGYGYTF,TGTGCCAGCAGCCCAGATAGCCGGGGTGGCTATGGCTACACCTTC,15,-,TRBJ1-2,TRBV7-6,few
CASSQDRGHGYTF,TGTGCCAGCAGCCAAGATAGGGGACATGGCTACACCTTC,13,-,TRBJ1-2,TRBV4-2,-
CATSDPPTGELFF,TGTGCCACCAGTGATCCCCCGACCGGGGAGCTGTTTTTT,13,-,TRBJ2-2,TRBV24-1,-
CASRRTGGPTGGYTF,TGTGCCAGCAGGCGGACAGGGGGCCCCACGGGAGGCTACACCTTC,15,TRBD1,TRBJ1-2,TRBV12-3/TRBV12-4,-
CSALNRGQGTDTQYF,TGCAGTGCACTGAACAGGGGTCAGGGCACAGATACGCAGTATTTT,15,TRBD1,TRBJ2-3,TRBV20-1,-
CASSRGLAGLRGRDTQYF,TGTGCCAGCAGCCGGGGACTAGCGGGCCTAAGAGGACGAGATACGCAGTATTTT,18,TRBD2,TRBJ2-3,TRBV2,few
CASRVTGNQPQHF,TGTGCCAGCAGAGTGACAGGTAATCAGCCCCAGCATTTT,13,-,TRBJ1-5,TRBV6-2/TRBV6-3,-
CAGGQGEGTQYF,TGTGCCGGGGGACAGGGGGAAGGTACGCAGTATTTT,12,TRBD1,TRBJ2-3,TRBV10-3,few
CSASGTSGMTQYF,TGCAGTGCTAGCGGGACTAGCGGGATGACCCAGTACTTC,13,TRBD2,TRBJ2-5,TRBV20-1,few
CASSKWDSLYEQYF,TGCGCCAGCAGCAAATGGGACTCCCTCTACGAGCAGTACTTC,14,-,TRBJ2-7,TRBV5-1,few
CASRPGLAMETQYF,TGCGCCAGCAGACCGGGACTAGCCATGGAGACCCAGTACTTC,14,TRBD2,TRBJ2-5,TRBV5-1,few
CASSETGHYSGANVLTF,TGTGCCAGCAGTGAGACGGGACATTACTCTGGGGCCAACGTCCTGACTTTC,17,-,TRBJ2-6,TRBV6-1,-
CATSMGGETQYF,TGTGCCACCAGCATGGGAGGGGAGACCCAGTACTTC,12,TRBD2,TRBJ2-5,TRBV15,-
CASSPPDSGGTKTQYF,TGTGCCAGCAGCCCCCCTGATAGCGGGGGGACGAAGACCCAGTACTTC,16,TRBD2,TRBJ2-5,TRBV7-2,few
CASSQDAYVSNQPQHF,TGCGCCAGCAGCCAAGATGCATATGTTAGCAATCAGCCCCAGCATTTT,16,-,TRBJ1-5,TRBV4-3,-
CASSGGAKNIQYF,TGTGCCAGCAGTGGGGGGGCCAAAAACATTCAGTACTTC,13,-,TRBJ2-4,TRBV2,few
CAITGQGTDEQFF,TGTGCCATCACCGGACAGGGGACGGATGAGCAGTTCTTC,13,TRBD1,TRBJ2-1,TRBV10-3,few
CASSVGQQNIQYF,TGTGCCAGCAGCGTAGGGCAGCAAAACATTCAGTACTTC,13,-,TRBJ2-4,TRBV9,-
CASATGGLGEKLFF,TGTGCCAGCGCGACCGGGGGGTTGGGTGAAAAACTGTTTTTT,14,-,TRBJ1-4,TRBV7-8,-
CASRENEKLFF,TGTGCCAGCAGGGAGAATGAAAAACTGTTTTTT,11,-,TRBJ1-4,TRBV28,-
CASSSGMADGELFF,TGCGCCAGCAGCTCCGGCATGGCCGACGGGGAGCTGTTTTTT,14,-,TRBJ2-2,TRBV5-1,few